The sequence of this TCR beta chain was determined in a study of response to subunit inactivated influenza vaccine. Findings and caveats of the study: T cells newly recruited by each seasonal influenza vaccination are few, the authors suggested.

Each CDR3 protein is one row after TCRdb ran MiXCR on the RT-PCR reads. The profile shows a few hundred thousand distinct CDR3 sequences, 21% of them singletons. This clonotype was observed a handful of times. What it binds is not known. The CDR3 sequence is 15 residues long. V shed 7 bases and J shed 4 bases, with 17 bases lying between them. CDR1 is SGHVS, CDR2 FQNEAQ, per germline. The chain uses TRBV7-8 and TRBJ1-5; D gene uncertain. This clonotype was sampled from a man aged 50 to 75 who received an inactivated influenza vaccine. The input for sequencing was PBMCs from blood, taken about 20 months after vaccination. Written as DNA, the CDR3 is TGTGCCAGCAACTCAGACGGGTCTATAAATCAGCCCCAGCATTTT. Its translation is CASNSDGSINQPQHF.